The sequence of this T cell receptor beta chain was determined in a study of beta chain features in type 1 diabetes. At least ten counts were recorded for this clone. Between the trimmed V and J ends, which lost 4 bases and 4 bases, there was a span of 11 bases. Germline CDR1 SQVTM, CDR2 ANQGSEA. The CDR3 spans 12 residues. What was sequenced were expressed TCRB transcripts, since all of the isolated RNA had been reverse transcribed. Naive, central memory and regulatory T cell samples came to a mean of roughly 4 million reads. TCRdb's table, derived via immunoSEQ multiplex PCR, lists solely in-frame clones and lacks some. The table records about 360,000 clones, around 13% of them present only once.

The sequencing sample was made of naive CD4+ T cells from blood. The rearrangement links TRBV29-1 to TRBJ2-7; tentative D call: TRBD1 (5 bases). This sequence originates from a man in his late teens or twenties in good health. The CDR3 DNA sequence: TGCAGCGTTGTGAACAGGCCTTACGAGCAGTACTTC. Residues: CSVVNRPYEQYF.